The subject of this entry is one TCR beta chain. TCRdb's table, derived via immunoSEQ multiplex PCR, lists solely in-frame clones and lacks some. The sample holds about 56,000 clones, 95% to 98% seen once. The CDR3 is 17 residues long. Trimming stripped 2 bases from V and 6 bases from J, with 23 bases between. Looked up from germline, CDR1 is MNHEY and CDR2 is SMNVEV (reference sequence). These data are taken from a study of siplizumab effects on memory and regulatory T cells. The V call is TRBV27, the J call TRBJ2-7; D is possibly TRBD1 or TRBD2 (5 bases each). This clonotype was sampled from a human donor in good health. Sequencing was done on a sample of naive CD8+ T cells sorted from blood. CDR3 protein: CASSLGSGGPTGIEQYF. As DNA, the CDR3 is TGTGCCAGCAGTTTAGGTAGTGGGGGACCGACGGGGATCGAGCAGTACTTC.